These T cell receptor beta chains were read from a single sample in a study of cytomegalovirus exposure and HLA in healthy donors. The table came from immunoSEQ multiplex PCR; TCRdb's copy has only in-frame clones and leaves some out. Counted here are under 150,000 clones, around nine tenths occurring once; the ten biggest clones make up less than 9%. The sample consisted of PBMCs. These receptors originate from a man aged 18 to 29 in good health and CMV-seropositive. CDR3s include the opening cysteine and the closing phenylalanine or tryptophan. The D gene is left open where the match is weak. Some rows mark clone size as missing; the rest say once, few, many or name a class of expanded clone.

j_gene,d_gene,abundance,v_gene,CDR3nt,CDR3aa
TRBJ1-1,.,.,TRBV2,TGTGCCAGCATCGGGAACACTGAAGCTTTCTTT,CASIGNTEAFF
TRBJ2-7,TRBD1,.,TRBV11-3,TGTGCCAGCAGCTTAGTCGGGACAGGGGAGGAGGAGCAGTACTTC,CASSLVGTGEEEQYF
TRBJ2-1,.,.,TRBV7-2,TGTGCCAGCAGCTTAGTGGGCAGGTCTGACAATGAGCAGTTCTTC,CASSLVGRSDNEQFF
TRBJ1-2,TRBD1,.,TRBV28,TGTGCCAGCAGTTTGGCCGGGACAGGGGATTTCGGTGGCTACACCTTC,CASSLAGTGDFGGYTF
TRBJ2-4,TRBD2,.,TRBV30,TGTGCCTGGAGCGGGACTAGCGGGAGTCACATTCAGTACTTC,CAWSGTSGSHIQYF
TRBJ2-7,TRBD2,.,TRBV9,TGTGCCAGCAGCGTAGACCCTAGCGGGCGCTCCTACGAGCAGTACTTC,CASSVDPSGRSYEQYF
TRBJ2-5,TRBD2,.,TRBV7-6,TGTGCCAGCAGCTCAAGCATCATGGGGACCGGGGGGGAGACCCAGTACTTC,CASSSSIMGTGGETQYF
TRBJ1-1,.,.,TRBV13,TGTGCCAGCAGCTACGCGGGACTTATTGAAGCTTTCTTT,CASSYAGLIEAFF
TRBJ2-1,TRBD2,.,TRBV9,TGTGCCAGCAGCGTATTTGCTAGCGGGGAACCCTACAATGAGCAGTTCTTC,CASSVFASGEPYNEQFF
TRBJ1-2,.,.,TRBV18,TGTGCCAGCTCAGAATTGACAGGAGTTCTAGGCTATGGCTACACCTTC,CASSELTGVLGYGYTF
TRBJ2-7,TRBD2,few,TRBV27,TGTGCCAGCCGTGGCGGGAGGGCCAACGAGCAGTACTTC,CASRGGRANEQYF
TRBJ1-1,.,.,TRBV5-1,TGCGCCAGCAGCTTGGTACAGGGTACTGAAGCTTTCTTT,CASSLVQGTEAFF
TRBJ2-3,.,.,TRBV27,TGTGCCGGCAGTAACGGAGGTATAGATACGCAGTATTTT,CAGSNGGIDTQYF
TRBJ2-3,TRBD2,.,TRBV7-6,TGTGCCAGCAGCGGAGCGGGAGACACAGATACGCAGTATTTT,CASSGAGDTDTQYF
TRBJ1-1,TRBD1,.,TRBV6-5,TGTGCCAGCAGTTTGATTGCCGGGACAGGGGCTAGGAAAGCTTTCTTT,CASSLIAGTGARKAFF
TRBJ2-2,TRBD2,.,TRBV18,TGTGCCAGCTCACCACGCGAACTAGCGGGACCTAACACCGGGGAGCTGTTTTTT,CASSPRELAGPNTGELFF
TRBJ2-7,.,.,TRBV25-1,TGTGCCAGCAGTGCGGGTTACGAGCAGTACTTC,CASSAGYEQYF
TRBJ1-5,.,.,TRBV6-6,TGTGCCAGCAGCCCTTCCTTGTCGGGCAATCAGCCCCAGCATTTT,CASSPSLSGNQPQHF
TRBJ1-2,.,.,TRBV18,TGTGCCAGCTCACCCAGGACAGACGGCTACACCTTC,CASSPRTDGYTF
TRBJ2-4,.,.,TRBV7-3,TGTGCCAGCAGCTTAGGCCCTCAGACTATAGCCAAAAACATTCAGTACTTC,CASSLGPQTIAKNIQYF
TRBJ1-2,TRBD1,.,TRBV5-1,TGCGCCAGCAGCTCACTCCCGGGGACAGTACTTTATGGCTACACCTTC,CASSSLPGTVLYGYTF
TRBJ1-1,.,.,TRBV30,TGTGCCTGGAGTGTTGGGCTTGGCAGGGTGTTAACTTTCTTT,CAWSVGLGRVLTFF
TRBJ1-4,TRBD1,.,TRBV6-1,TGTGCCAGCAGTCAACCGGGACAGGGCGTTGAAAAACTGTTTTTT,CASSQPGQGVEKLFF
TRBJ1-2,.,.,TRBV5-8,TGTGCCAGCAGCTTGTGGTCGGCAGGGGATGGCTACACCTTC,CASSLWSAGDGYTF